This entry lists 29 T cell receptor beta chains sequenced from one sample in a study of T cell changes during pregnancy in multiple sclerosis. TCRdb keeps only in-frame clones here, not all; method: immunoSEQ multiplex PCR. The sample has 55,000 to 80,000 clones; 85% to 90% are singletons. The specimen was peripheral blood, collected after pregnancy. These receptors were obtained from a female donor in good health, enrolled as a control in a pregnancy study.

This clone was seen only a few times. This rearrangement joins TRBV30 to TRBJ1-1; 10 bases map to TRBD1. CDR1 is GTSNPN, CDR2 SVGIG, per germline (reference sequence). The CDR3 sequence is 13 residues long. The CDR3 here is CVGGQGTNTEAFF. In DNA form, the CDR3 reads TGTGTAGGGGGACAGGGGACGAACACTGAAGCTTTCTTT. The full variable domain, rest sourced from reference TRBV30 and TRBJ1-1, is SQTIHQWPATLVQPVGSPLSLECTVEGTSNPNLYWYRQAAGRGLQLLFYSVGIGQISSEVPQNLSASRPQDRQFILSSKKLLLSDSGFYLCVGGQGTNTEAFFGQGTRLTVV.

The J gene is TRBJ1-2, the V gene TRBV30, with 8 bases identical to TRBD1. Losses at the gene ends were 1 base for V and 8 bases for J; bases not matched to a gene: 9. This CDR3 has 14 residues. CDR1 and CDR2 (germline): GTSNPN, SVGIG (reference sequence). The CDR3 DNA is TGTGCCTGGAGTGGTGAGGCAGGGGGCAGGGGCTACACCTTC. Its protein product is CAWSGEAGGRGYTF.

This clone has just a few counts. The V call is TRBV30, the J call TRBJ2-3; D unclear. CDR3 length equals 12 residues. From germline, CDR1 is GTSNPN and CDR2 SVGIG (reference sequence). DNA of the CDR3: TGTACCACTTATAGATCCGCAGATACGCAGTATTTT. Protein product: CTTYRSADTQYF.

CDR3 loop: CASSLGVQGGYGYTF. The CDR3 DNA sequence: TGTGCCAGCAGTTTAGGTGTCCAGGGAGGCTATGGCTACACCTTC. The chain combines TRBV27 with TRBJ1-2; TRBD1 is a possible D gene (5 bases). The CDR3 sequence is 15 residues long. The V gene's germline CDR1 is MNHEY and CDR2 SMNVEV (reference sequence). The V gene lost 2 bases and the J gene lost 4 bases, with 14 bases spanning the gap.

The genes are TRBV11-2 and TRBJ2-7; 8 bases line up with TRBD2. The CDR3 has 16 amino acids. With V trimmed by 5 bases and J by 1 base, 10 bases remained unmatched. CDR1 and CDR2 (germline): SGHAT, FQNNGV. CDR3 sequence (DNA): TGTGCCAGCAGCCCGCCGGGGAGCGGGGGTTCCTACGAGCAGTACTTC. Its protein product is CASSPPGSGGSYEQYF.

The genes are TRBV6-1 and TRBJ1-1; D ambiguous. V dropped 6 bases and J dropped 0 bases, with 5 bases sitting between them. CDR1 is MNHNS and CDR2 is SASEGT in the germline V gene. The CDR3 is 12 amino acids. The CDR3 sequence is CASRAVNTEAFF. The CDR3, as DNA: TGTGCCAGCAGAGCCGTGAACACTGAAGCTTTCTTT.

CDR3 nucleotides: TGCGCCAGCAGCTTGGTACAGACCTATTACGGCGAGCAGTACTTC. Encoded protein: CASSLVQTYYGEQYF. The rearrangement uses TRBV5-1 and TRBJ2-7; the D is unclear. Germline values: CDR1 SGHRS, CDR2 YFSETQ. Trimming shortened V by 0 bases and J by 6 bases, and 16 bases separated the two germline ends. This CDR3 is built from 15 residues.

The chain has TRBV5-5 and TRBJ1-3; D is unclear. CDR1 is SGHKS and CDR2 is YYEKEE in the germline V gene (reference sequence). The CDR3 covers 15 residues. Trimming left V 4 bases short and J 0 bases short, with 11 bases between. CDR3 in DNA: TGTGCCAGCAGCCGCACCGGGAACTCTGGAAACACCATATATTTT. It yields the protein CASSRTGNSGNTIYF.

The gene calls are TRBV7-2 and TRBJ1-1; no clear D. Per the germline V gene, CDR1 is SGHTA and CDR2 is FQGNSA. The CDR3 extends over 15 amino acids. V gave up 1 base and J gave up 1 base, with 10 bases separating them. The CDR3 is CASSLVEKSNTEAFF. The CDR3 DNA reads TGTGCCAGCAGCTTAGTTGAGAAATCGAACACTGAAGCTTTCTTT.

CDR3 DNA: TGTGCCAGCAGCCGGGTGGCCGAAGCGAACACCGGGGAGCTGTTTTTT. Translated, it gives CASSRVAEANTGELFF. J is TRBJ2-2 and V is TRBV7-6, with unresolved D. Germline V gene data show CDR1 as SGHVS and CDR2 as FNYEAQ. This CDR3 comprises 16 residues. The V end lost 5 bases, the J end lost 0 bases, and 13 bases lay between the germline ends.

The chain has TRBV7-7 and TRBJ1-4; tentatively, D is TRBD1 (6 bases). In germline, CDR1 is SSHAT, CDR2 FNYEAQ (reference sequence). Trimming pared 5 bases from V and 3 bases from J, leaving 13 bases between. The CDR3 is 15 residues long. The CDR3 nucleotides read TGTGCCAGCAGCGCCTCGGACAGTGCTAATGAAAAACTGTTTTTT. Translating it yields CASSASDSANEKLFF.

Only one count was recorded for this clone. The chain has TRBV4-1 and TRBJ2-3; no firm D call. This CDR3 spans 16 amino acids. Germline V gives CDR1 MGHRA, CDR2 YSYEKL. Between the trimmed V and J ends, which lost 0 bases and 0 bases, there was a span of 10 bases. The CDR3 sequence is CASSQDRSPSTDTQYF. CDR3 bases: TGCGCCAGCAGCCAAGATCGGAGCCCTAGCACAGATACGCAGTATTTT.

CDR3 loop: CSVEDRDRWNTEAFF. The CDR3 DNA reads TGCAGCGTTGAAGACCGGGACAGGTGGAACACTGAAGCTTTCTTT. The chain joins TRBV29-1 to TRBJ1-1, with TRBD1 matching over 8 bases. Germline CDR1 SQVTM, CDR2 ANQGSEA. The CDR3 consists of 15 residues. Trimming removed 0 bases from V and 1 base from J; junction bases left unmatched: 4. Full variable domain (rest looked up from reference TRBV29-1 and TRBJ1-1): SAVISQKPSRDICQRGTSLTIQCQVDSQVTMMFWYRQQPGQSLTLIATANQGSEATYESGFVIDKFPISRPNLTFSTLTVSNMSPEDSSIYLCSVEDRDRWNTEAFFGQGTRLTVV.

The V gene is TRBV7-4, the J gene TRBJ1-4; possible D gene TRBD1, 5 bases. V lost 4 bases to trimming and J lost 14 bases, with 20 bases between them. Germline CDR1 reads SGHVT; CDR2 reads SQSDAQ. The CDR3 runs to 14 residues. CDR3 in amino acids: CASSSRNRSGALFF. CDR3 nucleotide sequence: TGTGCCAGCAGCTCCCGCAACAGGTCTGGGGCCCTGTTTTTT.

In DNA, the CDR3 is TGTGCCAGCAGCCCTATCCTAGCGGGGGACACCGGGGAGCTGTTTTTT. As protein: CASSPILAGDTGELFF. This chain connects TRBV5-4 to TRBJ2-2, with 10 bases that match TRBD2. Trimming removed 4 bases from V and 3 bases from J; junction bases left unmatched: 6. CDR1 and CDR2 from the germline V gene are SGHNT and YYREEE (reference sequence). The CDR3 consists of 16 residues.

The rearrangement uses TRBV4-1 and TRBJ1-1; TRBD1 is a possible D gene (5 bases). The CDR3 has 14 amino acids. Germline CDR1 and CDR2: MGHRA and YSYEKL. Trimming took 0 bases from V and 2 from J, leaving 7 bases between them. The CDR3 DNA is TGCGCCAGCAGCCAAGAACAGGATAACACTGAAGCTTTCTTT. It yields the protein CASSQEQDNTEAFF.

The chain employs TRBV25-1 and TRBJ2-1; 7 positions agree with TRBD2. Germline loops: CDR1 MGHDK, CDR2 SYGVNS. The CDR3 runs 14 residues. V trimming: 4 bases; J trimming: 13 bases; junction bases outside the gene matches: 13. The CDR3 is CASSALAQGGEQFF. CDR3 DNA: TGTGCCAGCAGTGCACTCGCCCAGGGAGGGGAACAGTTCTTC.

This clone was observed a few times. The chain recombines TRBV6-1 with TRBJ1-2; D unresolved. The CDR3 consists of 9 residues. Germline CDR1 MNHNS, CDR2 SASEGT. Trimming pared 10 bases from V and 8 bases from J, leaving 8 bases between. CDR3 in amino acids: CATQRGYTF. The CDR3, as DNA: TGTGCCACCCAGAGGGGCTACACCTTC.

The J gene is TRBJ1-3, the V gene TRBV6-5; a weak D match, TRBD1 (6 bases). CDR3 length: 15 amino acids. Germline CDR1 MNHEY, CDR2 SVGAGI. Trimming left V 0 bases short and J 2 bases short, with 8 bases between. CDR3 sequence reads: CASSYSYRAGNTIYF. The CDR3 coding sequence is TGTGCCAGCAGTTACTCATACAGGGCTGGAAACACCATATATTTT.

V is TRBV6-5 and J is TRBJ1-5; the D is unclear. Per the germline V gene, CDR1 is MNHEY and CDR2 is SVGAGI. Trimming shortened V by 5 bases and J by 1 base, and 12 bases separated the two germline ends. The CDR3 is 15 amino acids. Here the CDR3 DNA reads TGTGCCAGCAGTCCCCTCGGGGTCAGCAATCAGCCCCAGCATTTT. Amino acid sequence: CASSPLGVSNQPQHF.

CDR3 nucleotides: TGCGCCAGCAGCCTGCTCGAGACACCTTCCACTGAAGCTTTCTTT. Translation: CASSLLETPSTEAFF. This chain links TRBV4-1 with TRBJ1-1; D not resolved. Germline CDR1 reads MGHRA; CDR2 reads YSYEKL. V was shortened by 4 bases and J by 4 bases, with 16 bases between the two germline ends. CDR3 size: 15 residues.

This sequence joins TRBV2 and TRBJ1-1, with a weak D call TRBD1 (6 bases). Trimming took 7 bases from V and 8 from J, leaving 17 bases between them. CDR1 is SNHLY and CDR2 is FYNNEI in the germline V gene. CDR3 length equals 13 residues. CDR3 loop: CASNKLEQGEAFF. CDR3 DNA: TGTGCCAGCAATAAACTCGAACAGGGAGAAGCTTTCTTT.

The genes are TRBV12-5 and TRBJ2-4, with 11 bases matching TRBD2. The CDR3 has 16 residues. CDR1 and CDR2 (germline): LGHNT, FRNRAP. The J segment lost 1 base and the V segment lost 1 base, leaving 0 bases of the junction unmatched. This CDR3 is CASGLGLAGAKNIQYF. Here the CDR3 DNA reads TGTGCTAGTGGTTTGGGACTAGCGGGGGCCAAAAACATTCAGTACTTC.

The chain joins TRBV18 to TRBJ1-1, with D unresolved. V was trimmed by 3 bases and J by 6 bases, leaving 14 bases between them. Per germline, CDR1 KGHSH and CDR2 LQKENI. This CDR3 is built from 14 residues. The CDR3 reads CASSPFSASAEAFF. CDR3 coding DNA: TGTGCCAGCTCACCTTTTTCGGCAAGCGCTGAAGCTTTCTTT.

The chain recombines TRBV28 with TRBJ2-3, with D possibly TRBD1 on 5 matching bases. The CDR3 loop spans 16 amino acids. With 2 bases removed from V and 6 bases from J, the gap between germline ends came to 18 bases. Germline V gene lookup returns CDR1 MDHEN and CDR2 SYDVKM. CDR3 coding DNA: TGTGCCAGCAGTTTAAGGACACTTACTTCACAGGATACGCAGTATTTT. Translated, it gives CASSLRTLTSQDTQYF.

The V and J genes are TRBV27 and TRBJ2-1, with 7 bases lining up with TRBD1. CDR1 is MNHEY and CDR2 is SMNVEV in the germline V gene (reference sequence). The trim removed 4 bases at V and 4 bases at J, leaving 4 bases unmatched. The CDR3 consists of 14 residues. The CDR3 DNA follows: TGTGCCAGCAGTTCCGGGACAGTATACAATGAGCAGTTCTTC. Translating gives CASSSGTVYNEQFF.

The chain is built from TRBV30 and TRBJ2-4, with 14 nucleotides matching TRBD2. Germline V gene lookup returns CDR1 GTSNPN and CDR2 SVGIG (reference sequence). The CDR3 is 16 amino acids. Trimming removed 3 bases from V and 5 bases from J; junction bases left unmatched: 6. Here the CDR3 reads CAWSGGTSGSENIQYF. The CDR3 DNA follows: TGTGCCTGGAGCGGAGGGACTAGCGGGAGCGAAAACATTCAGTACTTC.

The rearrangement links TRBV19 to TRBJ2-1; TRBD1 might be the D (8 bases). V lost 8 bases and J lost 6, with 17 bases in between. Looked up from germline, CDR1 is LNHDA and CDR2 is SQIVND (reference sequence). The CDR3 has 14 amino acids. The CDR3 loop is CASERDRKSNEQFF. The CDR3 nucleotides read TGTGCCAGTGAGCGGGACAGGAAGTCCAATGAGCAGTTCTTC. Filled out from reference TRBV19 and TRBJ2-1, the complete variable domain reads DGGITQSPKYLFRKEGQNVTLSCEQNLNHDAMYWYRQDPGQGLRLIYYSQIVNDFQKGDIAEGYSVSREKKESFPLTVTSAQKNPTAFYLCASERDRKSNEQFFGPGTRLTVL.

The rearrangement links TRBV7-2 to TRBJ2-1; 11 bases line up with TRBD2. V was clipped by 5 bases and J by 2 bases; unmatched bases: 2. Looked up from germline, CDR1 is SGHTA and CDR2 is FQGNSA. This CDR3 contains 15 residues. The CDR3: CASSVSGGAYNEQFF. The CDR3 bases are TGTGCCAGCAGCGTTAGCGGGGGGGCCTACAATGAGCAGTTCTTC. The entire variable domain, with the rest obtained from reference TRBV7-2 and TRBJ2-1, is as follows: GAGVSQSPSNKVTEKGKDVELRCDPISGHTALYWYRQSLGQGLEFLIYFQGNSAPDKSGLPSDRFSAERTGGSVSTLTIQRTQQEDSAVYLCASSVSGGAYNEQFFGPGTRLTVL.